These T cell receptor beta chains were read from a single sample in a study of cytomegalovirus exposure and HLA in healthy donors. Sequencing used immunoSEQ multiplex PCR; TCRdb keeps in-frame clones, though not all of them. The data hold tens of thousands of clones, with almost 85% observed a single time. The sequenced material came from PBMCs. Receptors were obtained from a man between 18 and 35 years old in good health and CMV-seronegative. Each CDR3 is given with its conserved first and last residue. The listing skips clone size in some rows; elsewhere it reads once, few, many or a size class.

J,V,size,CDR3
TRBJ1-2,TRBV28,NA,CASTIPGAGQGSGYTF
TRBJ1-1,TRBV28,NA,CASSHRGTRTEAFF
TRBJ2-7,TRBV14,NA,CASSRTGYHEQYF
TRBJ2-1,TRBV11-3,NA,CASSLGGLGYNEQFF
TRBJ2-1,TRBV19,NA,CASSQIAGEQFF
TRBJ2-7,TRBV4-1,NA,CASSEMGQGDEQYF
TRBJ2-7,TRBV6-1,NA,CASRETGGESYEQYF
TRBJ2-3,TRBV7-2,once,CASSPDRDTDTQYF
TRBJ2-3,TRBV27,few,CASSLVAGGTDTQYF
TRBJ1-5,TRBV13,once,CASSNTGETQPQHF
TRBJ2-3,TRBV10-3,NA,CAISESVGVTSSSTDTQYF
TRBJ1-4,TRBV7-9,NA,CASSNPVGEKLFF
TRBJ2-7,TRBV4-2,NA,CASSHDMDRVTYEQYF
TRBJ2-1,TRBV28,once,CASSLLAGRNEQFF
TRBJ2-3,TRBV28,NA,CASSLSAGFIDTQYF
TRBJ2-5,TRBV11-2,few,CASSLGQKETQYF
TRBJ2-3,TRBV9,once,CASSVDLLGGIRDTQYF
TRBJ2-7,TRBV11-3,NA,CASSFKWPPYEQYF
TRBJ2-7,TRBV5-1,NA,CASSFTGGWYEQYF
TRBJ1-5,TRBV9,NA,CASSAGGQPQHF
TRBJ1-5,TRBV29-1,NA,CSVGGGLSNQPQHF
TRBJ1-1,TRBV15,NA,CATSRDGVLTGVDTEAFF
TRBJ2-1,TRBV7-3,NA,CASSLGTGINNEQFF
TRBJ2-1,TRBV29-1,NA,CSVVGGQGDRREQFF
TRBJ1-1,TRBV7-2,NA,CASSSFLQGASAEAFF
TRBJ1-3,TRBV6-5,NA,CATSGNPGNTIYF
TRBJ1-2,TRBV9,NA,CASSVPGGYGYTF
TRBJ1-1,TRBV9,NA,CASSVAGKATEAFF
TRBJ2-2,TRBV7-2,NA,CASRVASGYAGELFF
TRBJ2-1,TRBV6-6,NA,CASSYPTGSIGNEQFF
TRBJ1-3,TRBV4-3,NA,CASSQDLAGGNTIYF